This section outlines one T cell receptor beta chain sequence together with its context. Germline V gives CDR1 PRHDT, CDR2 FYEKMQ (reference sequence). This CDR3 contains 17 residues. Losses at the gene ends were 0 bases for V and 3 bases for J; bases not matched to a gene: 6. This entry belongs to a study of cytomegalovirus exposure and HLA in healthy donors. The PCR employed 60 Vbeta primers together with 13 Jbeta primers. Clones were read by immunoSEQ multiplex PCR, and TCRdb kept only the in-frame ones, dropping some. This table has about 150,000 clones, approximately 80% appearing once. The V call is TRBV13, the J call TRBJ2-1, with 9 bases lining up with TRBD1. The clonotype originates from a middle-aged woman in good health and CMV-seropositive. The specimen was PBMCs. DNA for the CDR3: TGTGCCAGCAGCTTAGGCTATCCGGGACAGGGCTACAATGAGCAGTTCTTC. Translated: CASSLGYPGQGYNEQFF.